A single sample is the source of the 32 T cell receptor beta chains below, sequenced in a study of blood T cell repertoires in COVID-19. The repertoire was sequenced with immunoSEQ multiplex PCR; TCRdb's copy has only in-frame clones and lacks some. This sample has over 85,000 clones, with around nine tenths found just once. The sample taken for sequencing was peripheral blood. The source is a middle-aged man with acute or convalescent COVID-19.

The chain recombines TRBV10-2 with TRBJ1-1; TRBD1 might be the D (5 bases). V gave up 3 bases and J gave up 4 bases, with 9 bases separating them. Germline-derived CDR1 and CDR2 are WSHSY and SAAADI. The CDR3 consists of 13 residues. CDR3 sequence (DNA): TGCGCCAGCAGTGAAAGGGGTCCCACTGAAGCTTTCTTT. It is translated as CASSERGPTEAFF.

As to this clone: At one boundary the junction diverges from the germline segment, which might be a read error. The gene calls are TRBV7-6 and TRBJ1-5; the D gene is possibly TRBD1 (5 bases). This CDR3 region has 16 residues. Looked up from germline, CDR1 is SGHVS and CDR2 is FNYEAQ. The CDR3 coding sequence is TGTGCCAGCAGCTTAAACCCAGGGAATAGCAATCGGCCCCAGCATTTT. Its translation is CASSLNPGNSNRPQHF.

The chain joins TRBV19 to TRBJ1-3; D unresolved. The CDR3 loop spans 14 amino acids. Germline V gene sequence: CDR1 LNHDA, CDR2 SQIVND (reference sequence). Trimming shortened V by 1 base and J by 2 bases, and 6 bases separated the two germline ends. CDR3 sequence reads: CASSIGQAGNTIYF. As DNA, the CDR3 is TGTGCCAGTAGTATAGGGCAGGCTGGAAACACCATATATTTT.

The chain carries TRBV7-9 and TRBJ2-3, with 10 positions matching TRBD2. With V trimmed by 6 bases and J by 2 bases, 11 bases remained unmatched. Germline V CDR1 and CDR2: SEHNR, FQNEAQ (reference sequence). This CDR3 is 17 amino acids long. Here the CDR3 reads CASRPLAGEPDTDTQYF. The DNA for the CDR3 is TGTGCCAGCAGACCTCTAGCGGGGGAACCAGACACAGATACGCAGTATTTT.

The chain is built from TRBV29-1 and TRBJ2-1; the D is unclear. V was shortened by 1 base and J by 0 bases, with 4 bases between the two germline ends. The length of the CDR3 is 13 residues. Germline loops: CDR1 SQVTM, CDR2 ANQGSEA. This chain's CDR3 is CSVEAVSYNEQFF. The CDR3 DNA reads TGCAGCGTTGAAGCGGTCTCCTACAATGAGCAGTTCTTC.

The chain is built from TRBV3-1 (or the pseudogene TRBV3-2) and TRBJ2-1, with 10 bases matching TRBD2. The germline V gene encodes CDR1 LGHDT and CDR2 YNNKEL (reference sequence). CDR3 length: 18 amino acids. The ends lost 0 bases at V and 4 bases at J; junction bases unmatched: 9. CDR3 sequence reads: CASSQEGLGLAAYNEQFF. The CDR3 DNA sequence: TGTGCCAGCAGCCAAGAAGGGTTAGGACTAGCGGCGTACAATGAGCAGTTCTTC.

The V and J genes are TRBV19 and TRBJ1-1; TRBD1 agrees at 9 bases. Per germline, CDR1 LNHDA and CDR2 SQIVND (reference sequence). The V gene end was trimmed by 4 bases and the J gene end by 5 bases; junction bases not matched to a gene: 5. This CDR3 has 14 amino acids. The CDR3 loop is CASSRGTGLTEAFF. The CDR3 DNA reads TGTGCCAGTAGTAGAGGGACAGGGCTAACTGAAGCTTTCTTT.

The chain uses TRBV5-1 and TRBJ2-6, with a possible D match to TRBD2 (5 bases). This CDR3 has 16 residues. Trimming left V 4 bases short and J 0 bases short, with 11 bases between. The germline CDR1 and CDR2 sequences are SGHRS and YFSETQ. CDR3 nucleotides: TGCGCCAGCAGCCCCAAGCGGTTCTCTGGGGCCAACGTCCTGACTTTC. Amino acid sequence: CASSPKRFSGANVLTF.

The chain is built from TRBV29-1 and TRBJ2-2, with TRBD1 identical over 9 bases. The CDR3 has 12 residues. Germline V CDR1 and CDR2: SQVTM, ANQGSEA. Trimming removed 6 bases from V and 6 bases from J; junction bases left unmatched: 2. The chain's CDR3 is CSVDRGPGELFF. The CDR3 nucleotides read TGCAGCGTGGACAGGGGTCCCGGGGAGCTGTTTTTT.

The rearrangement joins TRBV6-5 to TRBJ1-2; TRBD1 aligns across 9 bases. The CDR3 length is 15 residues. The V segment lost 0 bases and the J segment 5 bases; nucleotides outside the gene matches: 4. The germline V gene encodes CDR1 MNHEY and CDR2 SVGAGI. The CDR3 loop reads CASSYSPGQGYGYTF. The CDR3 nucleotides read TGTGCCAGCAGTTACTCGCCGGGACAGGGTTATGGCTACACCTTC.

This clone was detected ten times or more. This chain links TRBV27 with TRBJ2-7, with D possibly TRBD1 on 6 matching bases. The germline V gene encodes CDR1 MNHEY and CDR2 SMNVEV (reference sequence). V was trimmed by 5 bases and J by 4 bases, leaving 18 bases between them. The CDR3 has 15 residues. The CDR3 coding sequence is TGTGCCAGCAGTGGGAGTGGGACACATAGTTACGAGCAGTACTTC. This gives the protein CASSGSGTHSYEQYF.

The count of this clone is one. This chain uses TRBV7-8 with TRBJ2-3; perhaps TRBD1 as D (6 bases). Germline values: CDR1 SGHVS, CDR2 FQNEAQ. V lost 0 bases to trimming and J lost 2 bases, with 12 bases between them. CDR3 length equals 16 residues. CDR3 protein: CASSLATGQNTDTQYF. CDR3 coding DNA: TGTGCCAGCAGCTTAGCCACAGGACAGAACACAGATACGCAGTATTTT.

The J gene is TRBJ2-7, the V gene TRBV5-1, with D tentatively TRBD2 (6 bases). From germline, CDR1 is SGHRS and CDR2 YFSETQ. The CDR3 extends over 15 amino acids. Trimming took off 2 bases at V and 3 bases at J, with 15 bases between the two ends. The CDR3 sequence: CASSFHEGSGYEQYF. In DNA form, the CDR3 reads TGCGCCAGCAGCTTCCACGAAGGTAGCGGCTACGAGCAGTACTTC. Filled out from reference TRBV5-1 and TRBJ2-7, the complete variable domain reads KAGVTQTPRYLIKTRGQQVTLSCSPISGHRSVSWYQQTPGQGLQFLFEYFSETQRNKGNFPGRFSGRQFSNSRSEMNVSTLELGDSALYLCASSFHEGSGYEQYFGPGTRLTVT.

This chain links TRBV10-3 with TRBJ2-7; D perhaps matches TRBD1 (6 bases). This CDR3 comprises 12 residues. Trimming removed 4 bases at V and 5 bases at J, with 9 bases between. Germline values: CDR1 ENHRY, CDR2 SYGVKD. The CDR3 DNA is TGTGCCATCAGTGGCTACAGGGACGAGCAGTACTTC. Amino acid sequence: CAISGYRDEQYF.

The chain employs TRBV19 and TRBJ2-1; TRBD1 aligns across 11 bases. Per the germline V gene, CDR1 is LNHDA and CDR2 is SQIVND (reference sequence). V shed 4 bases and J 1 base; nucleotides not matched to a gene: 3. CDR3 length equals 16 residues. The CDR3, as DNA: TGTGCCAGTAGTAGGACAGGGGGCGGTTCCTACAATGAGCAGTTCTTC. Protein product: CASSRTGGGSYNEQFF.

This rearrangement joins TRBV7-9 to TRBJ1-1, with D unclear. The V and J ends lost 1 base and 5 bases respectively, with 14 bases between them. The CDR3 length is 15 residues. Germline values: CDR1 SEHNR, CDR2 FQNEAQ (reference sequence). The chain's CDR3 is CASSLGFRGRTEAFF. Written as DNA, the CDR3 is TGTGCCAGCAGCTTAGGGTTCCGGGGTCGTACTGAAGCTTTCTTT. Supplemented by reference TRBV7-9 and TRBJ1-1, the full variable domain reads DTGVSQNPRHKITKRGQNVTFRCDPISEHNRLYWYRQTLGQGPEFLTYFQNEAQLEKSRLLSDRFSAERPKGSFSTLEIQRTEQGDSAMYLCASSLGFRGRTEAFFGQGTRLTVV.

The rearrangement uses TRBV29-1 and TRBJ1-2; 10 nucleotides agree with TRBD1. Germline lookup yields CDR1 SQVTM and CDR2 ANQGSEA. The CDR3 extends over 17 amino acids. V shed 3 bases, J shed 4 bases, and the junction held 14 bases outside the gene matches. DNA of the CDR3: TGCAGCGTTGACAGGAATTTCGGACAGGGGGACCCCTATGGCTACACCTTC. Amino acid sequence: CSVDRNFGQGDPYGYTF.

The V gene is TRBV2, the J gene TRBJ1-2; D perhaps matches TRBD1 (6 bases). This CDR3 spans 13 amino acids. CDR1 and CDR2 from the germline V gene are SNHLY and FYNNEI. The ends were cut back, 6 bases at V and 7 bases at J, with 15 bases in the middle. CDR3 sequence reads: CASRFSTGTGYTF. Here the CDR3 DNA reads TGTGCCAGCAGATTCAGTACAGGGACTGGCTACACCTTC. The whole variable domain, filled in from reference TRBV2 and TRBJ1-2, reads EPEVTQTPSHQVTQMGQEVILRCVPISNHLYFYWYRQILGQKVEFLVSFYNNEISEKSEIFDDQFSVERPDGSNFTLKIRSTKLEDSAMYFCASRFSTGTGYTFGSGTRLTVV.

V usage is TRBV5-6 and J usage is TRBJ1-2, with D possibly matching TRBD1 (5 bases). With 3 bases removed from V and 0 bases from J, the gap between germline ends came to 15 bases. This CDR3 contains 16 residues. From germline, CDR1 is SGHDT and CDR2 YYEEEE. CDR3 bases: TGTGCCAGCAGCTCTTACAGGACCAATTCTAACTATGGCTACACCTTC. This codes for CASSSYRTNSNYGYTF.

The V call is TRBV19, the J call TRBJ1-4, with a possible D match to TRBD1 (5 bases). Deletions cut 6 bases from V and 1 base from J, with 21 bases between. The V gene's germline CDR1 is LNHDA and CDR2 SQIVND (reference sequence). This CDR3 spans 18 amino acids. For the CDR3, the DNA is TGTGCCAGTAGCCCTCAGGGCGGGGATTTCCGAACTAATGAAAAACTGTTTTTT. Its translation is CASSPQGGDFRTNEKLFF.

The CDR3 DNA follows: TGTGCCAGCAGTTCCGGGGGACAGGGTGTCTATAATTCACCCCTCCACTTT. It specifies CASSSGGQGVYNSPLHF. V gene TRBV7-9 combines with J gene TRBJ1-6; TRBD1 agrees at 9 bases. Germline CDR1 SEHNR, CDR2 FQNEAQ (reference sequence). CDR3 length: 17 residues. J lost 3 bases, V lost 6 bases, and 9 bases had no gene match.

This clone was seen more than once but under ten times. V is TRBV4-1 and J is TRBJ1-5, with 8 nucleotides matching TRBD1. Trimming removed 4 bases from V and 5 bases from J; junction bases left unmatched: 4. This CDR3 spans 14 amino acids. Germline V lookup: CDR1 MGHRA, CDR2 YSYEKL. The CDR3: CASSPRQGYQPQHF. Written as DNA, the CDR3 is TGCGCCAGCAGCCCGAGACAGGGGTATCAGCCCCAGCATTTT.

The rearrangement uses TRBV18 and TRBJ1-4; D is unclear. The V end lost 3 bases, the J end lost 8 bases, and 16 bases lay between the germline ends. The CDR3 loop spans 15 amino acids. Germline V lookup: CDR1 KGHSH, CDR2 LQKENI. The CDR3 coding sequence is TGTGCCAGCTCACCGCCCCGGGGTGGGGAAGAAAAACTGTTTTTT. This gives the protein CASSPPRGGEEKLFF.

This clone was detected only a few times. V usage is TRBV3-1 (or the pseudogene TRBV3-2) and J usage is TRBJ2-3, with 8 bases identical to TRBD2. The CDR3 spans 20 residues. The V gene's germline CDR1 is LGHDT and CDR2 YNNKEL (reference sequence). V gave up 1 base and J gave up 0 bases; unmatched junction bases: 15. CDR3 in DNA: TGTGCCAGCAGCCAAGTGGTTTTTAGCGGGATGATTTCTAGCACAGATACGCAGTATTTT. Its protein is CASSQVVFSGMISSTDTQYF.

The chain couples TRBV7-2 to TRBJ2-5; D may be TRBD1 (6 bases). Trimming took 3 bases from V and 1 from J, leaving 9 bases between them. The V gene's germline CDR1 is SGHTA and CDR2 FQGNSA. CDR3 length: 14 residues. The CDR3 sequence: CASSFGRGQETQYF. Written as DNA, the CDR3 is TGTGCCAGCAGCTTTGGCAGGGGCCAAGAGACCCAGTACTTC.

The chain uses TRBV7-2 and TRBJ1-6, with D perhaps TRBD1 (6 bases). CDR1 SGHTA and CDR2 FQGNSA come from the germline V gene. The CDR3 covers 15 residues. V was shortened by 4 bases and J by 4 bases, with 11 bases between the two germline ends. The CDR3 DNA reads as TGTGCCAGCAGCTCAATGGACAGATATAATTCACCCCTCCACTTT. Its protein is CASSSMDRYNSPLHF.

In DNA form, the CDR3 reads TGTGCTAGTGGTTTGGTATTGAGCGCGGGAGATAGCAATCAGCCCCAGCATTTT. Translating gives CASGLVLSAGDSNQPQHF. This rearrangement joins TRBV12-5 to TRBJ1-5; D not certain. Germline CDR1 reads LGHNT; CDR2 reads FRNRAP. CDR3 size: 18 residues. The V and J ends lost 0 bases and 0 bases respectively, with 15 bases between them.

This rearrangement joins TRBV7-8 to TRBJ2-3, with a possible D match to TRBD2 (7 bases). The CDR3 runs to 16 residues. V lost 5 bases to trimming and J lost 2 bases, with 17 bases between them. Germline V lookup: CDR1 SGHVS, CDR2 FQNEAQ. CDR3 sequence: CASSPQAGASTDTQYF. DNA of the CDR3: TGTGCCAGCAGCCCCCAGGCGGGGGCCTCCACAGATACGCAGTATTTT.

The chain employs TRBV9 and TRBJ2-5; TRBD2 aligns across 10 bases. In germline, CDR1 is SGDLS, CDR2 YYNGEE. Trimming removed 10 bases from V and 2 bases from J; junction bases left unmatched: 14. This CDR3 spans 16 amino acids. The CDR3 DNA follows: TGTGCCCGTCTAGAAAGGGTAGCGGGGGGACAAGAGACCCAGTACTTC. Protein sequence: CARLERVAGGQETQYF.

For the CDR3, the DNA is TGTGCCAGCAGTGGGAGACTAGCGGGAGGGTTGGATACGCAGTATTTT. This translates into CASSGRLAGGLDTQYF. The chain carries TRBV6-2 or TRBV6-3 and TRBJ2-3; 14 bases align to TRBD2. The CDR3 runs to 16 residues. V was pared by 5 bases and J by 6 bases, with 7 bases of the junction left unmatched. CDR1 and CDR2 (germline): MNHEY, SVGEGT.

The rearrangement joins TRBV6-5 to TRBJ1-5; D might be TRBD1 (6 bases). V was clipped by 8 bases and J by 1 base, with 12 bases between them. The CDR3 consists of 14 residues. The V gene's germline CDR1 is MNHEY and CDR2 SVGAGI. The CDR3 DNA follows: TGTGCCAGCGAGACAGGAGCCAGCAATCAGCCCCAGCATTTT. Translation: CASETGASNQPQHF.

The V gene is TRBV10-3, the J gene TRBJ2-7; TRBD1 matches 8 bases. The CDR3 extends over 13 amino acids. Germline assignment: CDR1 ENHRY and CDR2 SYGVKD. The J segment lost 4 bases and the V segment lost 2 bases, leaving 1 base of the junction unmatched. CDR3 DNA: TGTGCCATCAGTGAGGGACAGGGTTACGAGCAGTACTTC. This encodes CAISEGQGYEQYF.